This section outlines one TCR beta chain sequence together with its context. This record comes from a study of blood T cell repertoires in COVID-19. Only in-frame clones appear in the TCRdb table, and some are missing; sequencing was by immunoSEQ multiplex PCR. The sample comprises tens of thousands of clones, 86% of which are singletons, and less than 3% rests with the top ten. CDR1 is MNHEY and CDR2 is SVGAGI in the germline V gene. The CDR3 extends over 14 amino acids. Trimming at V came to 5 bases and at J to 5 bases, leaving 3 bases not matched to a gene. Sequenced sample: peripheral blood. The chain carries TRBV6-5 and TRBJ1-5; 10 positions agree with TRBD1. This clonotype was sampled from a woman of 80 years or more with COVID-19, enrolled during active disease. CDR3 in DNA: TGTGCCAGCAGTACCGACAGGGGGCATCAGCCCCAGCATTTT. Translated: CASSTDRGHQPQHF.